These 20 T cell receptor beta chains share one sample of origin, sequenced in a study of T cells after yellow fever vaccination. MiXCR was run by TCRdb on the 5' RACE reads, yielding one entry per CDR3 protein. This sample has more than 450,000 distinct CDR3 sequences, with roughly a fifth found just once. Here the sequenced sample was PBMCs, taken 21 days after the first yellow fever vaccination. These receptors were collected from a man between 18 and 35 years old who received the YFV17D yellow fever vaccine.

The chain's CDR3 is CASSPQRGGDNTGELFF. The CDR3 DNA reads as TGTGCCAGCAGTCCGCAACGGGGGGGCGATAACACCGGGGAGCTGTTTTTT. V and J are TRBV12-3 or TRBV12-4 and TRBJ2-2, with TRBD2 matching 8 bases. V trimming: 5 bases; J trimming: 2 bases; junction bases outside the gene matches: 10. The CDR3 extends over 17 amino acids.

This clonotype appeared a few times. V gene TRBV7-6 combines with J gene TRBJ2-7; a possible D gene is TRBD1 (5 bases). The CDR3 is 15 residues long. V lost 6 bases, J lost 0 bases, and 15 bases lay in between. Germline CDR1 reads SGHVS; CDR2 reads FNYEAQ. In DNA form, the CDR3 reads TGTGCCAGCAGTTCCGTAGGGGCCATCTCCTACGAGCAGTACGTC. Translated, it gives CASSSVGAISYEQYV.

This clonotype was detected only a few times. The V and J genes are TRBV7-3 and TRBJ2-1; TRBD2 matches at 7 bases. CDR1 is SGHTA and CDR2 is FQGTGA in the germline V gene. V shed 3 bases, J shed 6 bases, and the junction held 5 bases outside the gene matches. This CDR3 is 14 amino acids long. The DNA for the CDR3 is TGTGCCAGCAGCTTGCGGGGGAGTCCCAATGAGCAGTTCTTC. Translating it yields CASSLRGSPNEQFF.

The chain recombines TRBV20-1 with TRBJ2-7; D remains unclear. With 0 bases removed from V and 3 bases from J, the gap between germline ends came to 6 bases. This CDR3 is built from 12 residues. The germline V gene has CDR1 DFQATT and CDR2 SNEGSKA (reference sequence). CDR3 amino acids: CSARDDFYEQYF. The CDR3 nucleotides read TGCAGTGCTAGAGATGACTTCTACGAGCAGTACTTC.

This clonotype was detected many times. The CDR3: CSVGVGGETQYF. As DNA, the CDR3 is TGCAGCGTTGGAGTCGGGGGGGAGACCCAGTACTTC. The chain couples TRBV29-1 to TRBJ2-5, with 7 bases matching TRBD2. The V and J ends lost 4 bases and 5 bases, in that order; junction bases with no gene match: 4. The CDR3 consists of 12 residues. Per germline, CDR1 SQVTM and CDR2 ANQGSEA.

A few counts support this clonotype. CDR3 in amino acids: CASSQGRLNYGYTF. CDR3 sequence (DNA): TGCGCCAGCAGCCAGGGACGCCTTAACTATGGCTACACCTTC. The rearrangement uses TRBV4-1 and TRBJ1-2; perhaps TRBD1 as D (5 bases). This CDR3 has 14 amino acids. V was shortened by 3 bases and J by 1 base, with 9 bases between the two germline ends. In germline, CDR1 is MGHRA, CDR2 YSYEKL.

This clonotype has only a few counts. This chain links TRBV10-3 with TRBJ1-1, with TRBD1 matching 9 bases. The V gene's germline CDR1 is ENHRY and CDR2 SYGVKD. The CDR3 is 18 amino acids. The CDR3 nucleotides read TGTGGAAAGAGAAGAAAGTGGGACAGGGAGGCGTTGGACACTGAAGCTTTCTTT. Its protein is CGKRRKWDREALDTEAFF.

The chain employs TRBV13 and TRBJ2-7; 7 bases are a match to TRBD1. CDR3 size: 14 residues. Germline-derived CDR1 and CDR2 are PRHDT and FYEKMQ (reference sequence). J gave up 0 bases and V 4 bases, and 3 bases lay outside the gene matches. The CDR3 is CASSSGGSSYEQYF. The CDR3 nucleotides are TGTGCCAGCAGCTCAGGGGGATCCTCCTACGAGCAGTACTTC.

The chain couples TRBV7-2 to TRBJ2-7; TRBD1 is a possible D gene (6 bases). Trimming removed 5 bases from V and 5 bases from J, with 19 bases in between. Germline V gene sequence: CDR1 SGHTA, CDR2 FQGNSA. The CDR3 loop spans 15 amino acids. The CDR3 protein is CASSLRTDLRHEQYF. The CDR3 DNA reads TGTGCCAGCAGCCTCCGGACAGACCTTCGTCACGAGCAGTACTTC. The whole variable domain, remainder taken from reference TRBV7-2 and TRBJ2-7, is GAGVSQSPSNKVTEKGKDVELRCDPISGHTALYWYRQSLGQGLEFLIYFQGNSAPDKSGLPSDRFSAERTGGSVSTLTIQRTQQEDSAVYLCASSLRTDLRHEQYFGPGTRLTVT.

This clonotype showed up just a few times. The chain joins TRBV20-1 to TRBJ2-5; 10 nucleotides line up with TRBD2. In germline, CDR1 is DFQATT, CDR2 SNEGSKA (reference sequence). The CDR3 is 14 residues long. After removal of 3 bases from V and 6 bases from J, the junction contained 7 bases not matched to a gene. CDR3 DNA sequence: TGCAGTGCTAGTGAGGGACTAGCGAGAAAGACCCAGTACTTC. Encoded protein: CSASEGLARKTQYF.

J is TRBJ2-7 and V is TRBV6-2 or TRBV6-3; 8 bases align to TRBD1. This CDR3 spans 14 amino acids. Germline CDR1 MNHEY, CDR2 SVGEGT. After removal of 6 bases from V and 1 base from J, the junction contained 5 bases not matched to a gene. The CDR3 sequence: CASRAWTGSYEQYV. In nucleotides, the CDR3 is TGTGCCAGCAGGGCATGGACAGGGTCCTACGAGCAGTACGTC.

This clonotype has a handful of counts. This sequence joins TRBV25-1 and TRBJ2-2; possibly TRBD2 for D (7 bases). Germline V CDR1 and CDR2: MGHDK, SYGVNS. Trimming shortened V by 7 bases and J by 5 bases, and 20 bases separated the two germline ends. This CDR3 has 16 amino acids. The CDR3, as DNA: TGTGCCAGCACCCCCTCGCGGGGGCGCAGTACCGGGGAGCTGTTTTTT. Translated, it gives CASTPSRGRSTGELFF.

This clonotype was counted between two and nine times. The V and J genes are TRBV27 and TRBJ2-3; D might be TRBD2 (6 bases). Trimming stripped 4 bases from V and 8 bases from J, with 19 bases between. Germline V gene data show CDR1 as MNHEY and CDR2 as SMNVEV (reference sequence). This CDR3 is 15 amino acids long. The CDR3 region is CASSSSGPTRATQYF. The CDR3, as DNA: TGTGCCAGCAGTTCCAGCGGGCCGACCCGGGCTACGCAGTATTTT.

This clonotype showed up just a few times. This chain uses TRBV7-6 with TRBJ2-7, with 7 bases matching TRBD1. CDR1 is SGHVS and CDR2 is FNYEAQ in the germline V gene. The CDR3 covers 16 residues. J lost 0 bases, V lost 1 base, and 6 bases had no gene match. DNA for the CDR3: TGTGCCAGCAGCTTAGGACAGGGACCCAGCTCCTACGAGCAGTACTTC. It is translated as CASSLGQGPSSYEQYF.

This clonotype was recorded a few times. The gene calls are TRBV29-1 and TRBJ2-1, with TRBD2 matching 7 bases. The J segment lost 4 bases and the V segment lost 0 bases, leaving 9 bases of the junction unmatched. Germline lookup yields CDR1 SQVTM and CDR2 ANQGSEA. The CDR3 sequence is 16 residues long. CDR3 in DNA: TGCAGCGTTGAAGATCTTCTGGGGGGGGGGTACAATGAGCAGTTCTTC. Translation: CSVEDLLGGGYNEQFF.

This clonotype was recorded a few times. J is TRBJ1-5 and V is TRBV4-3; no clear D gene. CDR1 and CDR2 (germline): LGHNA, YSLEER. This CDR3 has 15 amino acids. V was shortened by 0 bases and J by 4 bases, with 10 bases between the two germline ends. CDR3 loop: CASSQEAQVNQPQHF. CDR3 in DNA: TGCGCCAGCAGCCAAGAGGCTCAAGTTAATCAGCCCCAGCATTTT.

The chain carries TRBV20-1 and TRBJ2-5; 7 bases fit TRBD1. The germline V gene has CDR1 DFQATT and CDR2 SNEGSKA (reference sequence). V was clipped by 5 bases and J by 4 bases; unmatched bases: 7. The length of the CDR3 is 13 residues. CDR3 DNA sequence: TGCAGTGCTCGCCCTACAGGGGTAGAGACCCAGTACTTC. This codes for CSARPTGVETQYF.

The V gene is TRBV11-2, the J gene TRBJ1-2; TRBD1 matches at 8 bases. With V trimmed by 1 base and J by 4 bases, 2 bases remained unmatched. There are 14 residues in the CDR3. CDR1 and CDR2 from the germline V gene are SGHAT and FQNNGV. The CDR3: CASSLGDRSYGYTF. The CDR3 DNA is TGTGCCAGCAGCTTAGGGGACAGGAGCTATGGCTACACCTTC. The full variable domain, its missing parts supplied by reference TRBV11-2 and TRBJ1-2, is EAGVAQSPRYKIIEKRQSVAFWCNPISGHATLYWYQQILGQGPKLLIQFQNNGVVDDSQLPKDRFSAERLKGVDSTLKIQPAKLEDSAVYLCASSLGDRSYGYTFGSGTRLTVV.

The rearrangement joins TRBV4-2 to TRBJ2-2, with D perhaps TRBD1 (5 bases). CDR1 and CDR2 from the germline V gene are LGHNA and YNFKEQ. The V end lost 1 base, the J end lost 6 bases, and 12 bases lay between the germline ends. This CDR3 is 15 amino acids long. CDR3 protein: CASSQAQALPGELFF. Written as DNA, the CDR3 is TGTGCCAGCAGCCAAGCACAGGCTCTGCCCGGGGAGCTGTTTTTT.

The genes are TRBV5-4 and TRBJ2-7; D gene uncertain. Germline CDR1 reads SGHNT; CDR2 reads YYREEE (reference sequence). Trimming shortened V by 0 bases and J by 0 bases, and 16 bases separated the two germline ends. The CDR3 totals 17 residues. The CDR3 reads CASSLDGVGSSSYEQYF. The CDR3 nucleotides read TGTGCCAGCAGCTTGGATGGGGTAGGATCGAGCTCCTACGAGCAGTACTTC.